This T cell receptor (beta chain) was observed in a study of shared clonotypes between healthy human individuals. Study as a whole: CD4 naive and CD4 memory each took three plates per donor, while CD8 naive took two and CD8 memory one.

Only a few counts were recorded for this clone. Splitting the CD4+ cells yielded a CD45RA+ naive subset and a CD45RA-negative memory subset. Some clones are missing from TCRdb's copy, which holds only in-frame ones; the method was immunoSEQ multiplex PCR. The sample shows 950,000 to 1,300,000 clones, 70% to 80% of them seen only once. Germline-derived CDR1 and CDR2 are SGHDT and YYEEEE. The CDR3 has 15 amino acids. After removal of 6 bases from V and 4 bases from J, the junction contained 7 bases not matched to a gene. The source material was memory CD4+ T cells sorted from blood. Subset in this sample: CD45RA-negative fraction. The chain links TRBV5-6 to TRBJ2-1; the match to TRBD2 covers 10 bases. The receptor was isolated from a young man in good health. CDR3 bases: TGTGCCAGCATCGCGAGACTAGCGGGTTACAATGAGCAGTTCTTC. Translating gives CASIARLAGYNEQFF.